A single sample gave rise to the 26 T cell receptor beta chains below, sequenced in a study of T-cell reconstitution after alpha-beta-depleted transplantation in children. Unique molecular identifiers were built into the TCRbeta library. MiXCR was run by TCRdb on the PCR reads, yielding one entry per CDR3 protein. The repertoire includes hundreds of thousands of distinct CDR3 sequences, around 12% of them detected once, and about 0.79% sits in the top ten. This specimen consisted of PBMCs, obtained before TCRalphabeta/CD19-depleted stem cell transplant. These receptors all come from a girl aged 2 to 10 with congenital amegakaryocytic thrombocytopenia, due to receive a stem cell transplant.

This clonotype has more than one count but fewer than ten. The V gene is TRBV12-3 or TRBV12-4, the J gene TRBJ2-7, with D tentatively TRBD1 or TRBD2 (5 bases each). CDR3 length: 14 residues. V was clipped by 4 bases and J by 0 bases, with 10 bases between them. This chain's CDR3 is CASSSQGRSYEQYF. The CDR3 region has the DNA TGTGCCAGCAGTTCCCAGGGACGCTCCTACGAGCAGTACTTC.

The chain couples TRBV7-9 to TRBJ2-1; 9 positions match TRBD1. Germline V gene lookup returns CDR1 SEHNR and CDR2 FQNEAQ (reference sequence). The CDR3 has 15 residues. The V segment lost 3 bases and the J segment 6 bases; nucleotides outside the gene matches: 6. The CDR3 region is CASSLTGGSSNEQFF. The CDR3 region has the DNA TGTGCCAGCAGCTTGACAGGGGGTTCAAGCAATGAGCAGTTCTTC.

The gene calls are TRBV15 and TRBJ1-1, with 10 bases fitting TRBD1. Germline CDR1 LNHNV, CDR2 YYDKDF (reference sequence). V was pared by 1 base and J by 0 bases, with 14 bases of the junction left unmatched. The CDR3 length is 20 residues. CDR3 sequence reads: CATSRGQPAPGQGLNTEAFF. CDR3 nucleotides: TGTGCCACCAGCAGAGGCCAACCAGCCCCGGGACAGGGGCTGAACACTGAAGCTTTCTTT.

The rearrangement uses TRBV14 and TRBJ2-3; D is uncertain. The CDR3 is made up of 14 amino acids. The V gene's germline CDR1 is SGHDN and CDR2 FVKESK. V was clipped by 1 base and J by 2 bases, with 7 bases between them. This CDR3 reads CASSQGTYTDTQYF. The CDR3 DNA is TGTGCCAGCAGCCAAGGCACCTACACAGATACGCAGTATTTT.

This clonotype was seen ten or more times. The chain joins TRBV29-1 to TRBJ2-3, with 7 bases fitting TRBD2. V lost 2 bases, J lost 5 bases, and 10 bases stayed unmatched. This CDR3 contains 15 residues. Germline V gene sequence: CDR1 SQVTM, CDR2 ANQGSEA. The CDR3 nucleotides are TGCAGCGTTGAAAAAGCGGGAAGCGTCGTAGATACGCAGTATTTT. It translates to CSVEKAGSVVDTQYF.

In its sample, this clonotype was seen many times. J is TRBJ2-1 and V is TRBV5-1; TRBD2 matches 7 bases. The CDR3 is 17 amino acids. The germline V gene encodes CDR1 SGHRS and CDR2 YFSETQ. V shed 3 bases and J 2 bases; nucleotides not matched to a gene: 11. CDR3 DNA: TGCGCCAGCAGCTCGATGGGTACTAGCGTAGCCTACAATGAGCAGTTCTTC. This codes for CASSSMGTSVAYNEQFF. Combining the CDR3 with reference TRBV5-1 and TRBJ2-1 gives the whole variable domain KAGVTQTPRYLIKTRGQQVTLSCSPISGHRSVSWYQQTPGQGLQFLFEYFSETQRNKGNFPGRFSGRQFSNSRSEMNVSTLELGDSALYLCASSSMGTSVAYNEQFFGPGTRLTVL.

This clonotype was seen a few times. The rearrangement links TRBV12-3 or TRBV12-4 to TRBJ2-6, with unresolved D. This CDR3 is built from 15 residues. V dropped 3 bases and J dropped 3 bases, with 9 bases sitting between them. The DNA for the CDR3 is TGTGCCAGCAGTTTCCGAGGAGATGGGGCCAACGTCCTGACTTTC. Its translation: CASSFRGDGANVLTF.

Details on this clonotype: At one of its ends the junction is not consistent with the germline gene, which may arise from a read error. The chain uses TRBV12-3 or TRBV12-4 and TRBJ1-2; 7 nucleotides align to TRBD1. The CDR3 is made up of 15 amino acids. CDR3 in amino acids: CASTLDRERGYGYTF. As DNA, the CDR3 is TGTGCCAGCACTTTAGACAGGGAGAGGGGCTATGGCTACACCTTC.

This clonotype was seen repeatedly, ten times or more. J is TRBJ2-2 and V is TRBV9; 8 nucleotides agree with TRBD2. This CDR3 is 19 amino acids long. The trim removed 1 base at V and 2 bases at J, leaving 13 bases unmatched. Germline loops: CDR1 SGDLS, CDR2 YYNGEE. CDR3 bases: TGTGCCAGCAGCGTAATACCGGGAGGGCCGGAGAGAAACACCGGGGAGCTGTTTTTT. It codes for CASSVIPGGPERNTGELFF. The complete variable domain, with remaining parts taken from reference TRBV9 and TRBJ2-2, reads DSGVTQTPKHLITATGQRVTLRCSPRSGDLSVYWYQQSLDQGLQFLIQYYNGEERAKGNILERFSAQQFPDLHSELNLSSLELGDSALYFCASSVIPGGPERNTGELFFGEGSRLTVL.

This clonotype was recorded many times. The chain combines TRBV5-1 with TRBJ2-4; 10 nucleotides match TRBD1. J was trimmed by 7 bases and V by 4 bases; bases with no gene match: 8. The CDR3 length is 15 residues. The germline V gene encodes CDR1 SGHRS and CDR2 YFSETQ. CDR3 in DNA: TGCGCCAGCAGCCACCAGGACAGGGGGTTTAACATTCAGTACTTC. The encoded protein is CASSHQDRGFNIQYF.

This clonotype was observed at least ten times. V and J are TRBV7-6 and TRBJ2-3; 9 bases match TRBD2. Germline values: CDR1 SGHVS, CDR2 FNYEAQ. This CDR3 region has 16 residues. V was pared by 2 bases and J by 2 bases, with 5 bases of the junction left unmatched. CDR3 coding DNA: TGTGCCAGCAGCTTAAGCGCGGGAGGGTACACAGATACGCAGTATTTT. Translating gives CASSLSAGGYTDTQYF.

The table lists this clonotype with many counts. The V call is TRBV20-1, the J call TRBJ1-6; 9 bases fit TRBD1. Germline lookup yields CDR1 DFQATT and CDR2 SNEGSKA (reference sequence). The length of the CDR3 is 14 residues. V was pared by 6 bases and J by 8 bases, with 8 bases of the junction left unmatched. The CDR3 protein is CSAPGTGNDSPLHF. The CDR3 coding sequence is TGCAGTGCCCCCGGGACAGGGAACGATTCACCCCTCCACTTT.

This clonotype was counted at least ten times. V gene TRBV10-3 combines with J gene TRBJ2-7, with 8 bases matching TRBD2. The CDR3 has 14 amino acids. The germline V gene has CDR1 ENHRY and CDR2 SYGVKD. After removal of 3 bases from V and 6 bases from J, the junction contained 7 bases not matched to a gene. CDR3 residues: CAISDTSGPTEQYF. The CDR3, as DNA: TGTGCCATCAGTGATACTAGCGGCCCTACCGAGCAGTACTTC.

This clonotype showed up many times. The rearrangement links TRBV11-2 to TRBJ2-1; a weak D match, TRBD2 (6 bases). CDR1 is SGHAT, CDR2 FQNNGV, per germline. V was pared by 5 bases and J by 3 bases, with 8 bases between. This CDR3 contains 13 residues. The CDR3 spells CASSPSDYNEQFF. CDR3 coding DNA: TGTGCCAGCAGCCCTAGCGACTACAATGAGCAGTTCTTC.

This sequence joins TRBV7-9 and TRBJ1-2; unclear D gene. V lost 1 base, J lost 4 bases, and 13 bases lay in between. CDR3 length: 15 amino acids. Germline V gene sequence: CDR1 SEHNR, CDR2 FQNEAQ (reference sequence). Written as DNA, the CDR3 is TGTGCCAGCAGCTTAGTCCGGACCCCCAGCTATGGCTACACCTTC. Protein product: CASSLVRTPSYGYTF.

This clonotype was seen a handful of times. The V and J genes are TRBV20-1 and TRBJ2-7; 10 bases agree with TRBD1. V shed 3 bases, J shed 6 bases, and the junction held 8 bases outside the gene matches. The CDR3 has 14 amino acids. In germline, CDR1 is DFQATT, CDR2 SNEGSKA (reference sequence). This CDR3 is CSASPGTGDSEQYF. CDR3 DNA sequence: TGCAGTGCTAGCCCAGGGACAGGGGACTCCGAGCAGTACTTC.

This clonotype was picked up a small number of times. The chain recombines TRBV30 with TRBJ1-6; 8 bases agree with TRBD1. The CDR3 contains 13 residues. Germline V gene data show CDR1 as GTSNPN and CDR2 as SVGIG (reference sequence). After removal of 4 bases from V and 8 bases from J, the junction contained 4 bases not matched to a gene. The CDR3 sequence is CAWMGQVYSPLHF. Here the CDR3 DNA reads TGTGCCTGGATGGGACAGGTGTATTCACCCCTCCACTTT. Filled out from reference TRBV30 and TRBJ1-6, the complete variable domain reads SQTIHQWPATLVQPVGSPLSLECTVEGTSNPNLYWYRQAAGRGLQLLFYSVGIGQISSEVPQNLSASRPQDRQFILSSKKLLLSDSGFYLCAWMGQVYSPLHFGNGTRLTVT.

This clonotype has at least ten counts. The rearrangement joins TRBV5-1 to TRBJ2-1, with 7 bases fitting TRBD1. The CDR3 totals 15 residues. The junction had 4 bases not matched to a gene; V was cut back by 4 bases and J by 0 bases. The germline V gene has CDR1 SGHRS and CDR2 YFSETQ. CDR3 protein: CASSLPGGSYNEQFF. The CDR3, as DNA: TGCGCCAGCAGCCTTCCAGGGGGCTCCTACAATGAGCAGTTCTTC.

This clonotype showed up many times. V gene TRBV20-1 combines with J gene TRBJ1-1; 9 bases fit TRBD1. The CDR3 is 12 residues long. Germline CDR1 reads DFQATT; CDR2 reads SNEGSKA (reference sequence). The CDR3 DNA is TGCAGCACAGGGGGCGCGAGCACTGAAGCTTTCTTT. This encodes CSTGGASTEAFF.

This clonotype was observed a handful of times. The chain is built from TRBV5-1 and TRBJ2-5; D is ambiguous. Germline V CDR1 and CDR2: SGHRS, YFSETQ. The CDR3 covers 14 residues. V was pared by 4 bases and J by 3 bases, with 13 bases between. DNA for the CDR3: TGCGCCAGCAGCCCGTGGGCCAGCGAAGAGACCCAGTACTTC. It yields the protein CASSPWASEETQYF.

There are many counts of this clonotype. The chain is built from TRBV5-1 and TRBJ2-2; D possibly corresponds to TRBD2 (5 bases). Germline V gene sequence: CDR1 SGHRS, CDR2 YFSETQ. Trimming left V 4 bases short and J 0 bases short, with 10 bases between. The CDR3 has 15 residues. CDR3 amino acids: CASSVGIPNTGELFF. The CDR3 DNA sequence: TGCGCCAGCAGCGTCGGGATTCCGAACACCGGGGAGCTGTTTTTT.

This sequence joins TRBV19 and TRBJ2-3, with TRBD2 as a possible D gene (6 bases). Trimming took 6 bases from V and 3 from J, leaving 16 bases between them. The CDR3 contains 15 residues. Germline V lookup: CDR1 LNHDA, CDR2 SQIVND (reference sequence). DNA of the CDR3: TGTGCCAGTAGAATCGGCGGGGCGCGAACAGATACGCAGTATTTT. Translating it yields CASRIGGARTDTQYF.

This clonotype showed up many times. The V and J genes are TRBV10-3 and TRBJ1-1; no clear D gene. This CDR3 comprises 13 residues. Trimming cost V 6 bases and J 10 bases, with 18 bases left between them. CDR1 is ENHRY and CDR2 is SYGVKD in the germline V gene. Here the CDR3 DNA reads TGTGCCATCAGGACGGAACAGCAGTTAGTAGCTTTCTTT. It encodes CAIRTEQQLVAFF.

This rearrangement joins TRBV20-1 to TRBJ2-1; 7 nucleotides agree with TRBD2. Germline loops: CDR1 DFQATT, CDR2 SNEGSKA (reference sequence). V was pared by 6 bases and J by 0 bases, with 8 bases of the junction left unmatched. The CDR3 covers 15 residues. The CDR3 is CSASSGTTSYNEQFF. The CDR3 DNA sequence: TGCAGTGCCAGCTCCGGGACTACCTCCTACAATGAGCAGTTCTTC.

The genes are TRBV7-2 and TRBJ2-4, with D tentatively TRBD2 (6 bases). V was cut by 5 bases and J by 8 bases, with 19 bases left in between. This CDR3 has 15 residues. CDR1 and CDR2 (germline): SGHTA, FQGNSA. CDR3 DNA sequence: TGTGCCAGCAGCCCGGCGGGGCTAGACCAGGACATTCAGTACTTC. Translating gives CASSPAGLDQDIQYF.

As for this clonotype: This sequence may be a read error, since a much larger clone differs from it by one base. V and J are TRBV28 and TRBJ2-5; possibly TRBD2 for D (5 bases). This CDR3 contains 19 residues. Germline V gene lookup returns CDR1 MDHEN and CDR2 SYDVKM. The CDR3 DNA sequence: TGTGCCAGCAGTTCGCCCTTTAAACCGGAGACTACACACCAAGACACCCAGTACTTC. Encoded protein: CASSSPFKPETTHQDTQYF. Looking up the rest from reference TRBV28 and TRBJ2-5 gives the full variable domain: DVKVTQSSRYLVKRTGEKVFLECVQDMDHENMFWYRQDPGLGLRLIYFSYDVKMKEKGDIPEGYSVSREKKERFSLILESASTNQTSMYLCASSSPFKPETTHQDTQYFGPGTRLLVL.